The clone carrying this T cell receptor beta chain showed up just once. This sample is drawn from a study of blood T cell repertoires in COVID-19. About the research overall: Material from acute and convalescent COVID-19 was sourced from the United States, Italy and Spain. PBMCs, B-cell-depleted T cells, or T cells provided the cDNA or gDNA that made up the material.

In the authors' workflow: It was from reference gene primer amplification that nucleated cell counts were estimated. The data were produced by immunoSEQ multiplex PCR, yet TCRdb's version contains in-frame clones alone and is incomplete. V, J and clone size were drawn from that table, and D and trimming were deduced from the DNA. The sample lists some 150,000 clones; 81% were seen once. The germline gives CDR1 SGHNT, CDR2 YYREEE (reference sequence). Trimming removed 5 bases from V and 10 bases from J, with 10 bases in between. The CDR3 has 12 residues. The chain uses TRBV5-4 and TRBJ1-6; possible D gene TRBD1, 5 bases. The origin of this receptor is a woman aged 60-70 years with active or convalescent COVID-19. Material for sequencing was peripheral blood. The CDR3 nucleotides read TGTGCCAGCAGGCAGGGAGGATCACCCCTCCACTTT. Amino acids: CASRQGGSPLHF.